These T cell receptor beta chains were read from a single sample in a study of blood T cell repertoires in COVID-19. Assay: immunoSEQ multiplex PCR; the TCRdb copy retains only in-frame clones and omits some. The sample has 45,000 to 55,000 clones; approximately 84% are singletons. Sequencing used peripheral blood. The receptor set was obtained from a human donor in a cohort sampled during active COVID-19. Both conserved end residues are part of each CDR3. The order of the fields is J gene, V gene, clone size, D gene, CDR3 protein, CDR3 DNA. D genes are given only for firm matches. Size values are once, few and many counts, or a class for expanded clones, and some rows have none.

>TRBJ1-5|TRBV28|.|.
CASSLGLAGNQPQHF
TGTGCCAGCAGTTTAGGGTTGGCGGGCAATCAGCCCCAGCATTTT
>TRBJ1-1|TRBV6-5|.|.
CASSYDLEEAFF
TGTGCCAGCAGCTACGATCTTGAGGAAGCTTTCTTT
>TRBJ2-6|TRBV5-1|.|.
CASSPGTPSSGANVLTF
TGCGCCAGCAGCCCGGGGACACCGAGCTCTGGGGCCAACGTCCTGACTTTC
>TRBJ2-3|TRBV29-1|.|TRBD2
CSVVLAGLDTQYF
TGCAGCGTCGTACTAGCGGGACTAGATACGCAGTATTTT
>TRBJ1-2|TRBV20-1|.|.
CSASGQGYTF
TGCAGTGCTAGTGGTCAGGGCTACACCTTC
>TRBJ2-1|TRBV2|.|TRBD2
CASSGISGLDNEQFF
TGTGCCAGCAGTGGTATTAGCGGGCTGGACAATGAGCAGTTCTTC
>TRBJ2-1|TRBV27|few|.
CASSLRGSPEAQFF
TGTGCCAGCAGTTTACGGGGTAGTCCGGAGGCGCAGTTCTTC
>TRBJ1-6|TRBV7-6|.|.
CASSLGDTSSPLHF
TGTGCCAGCAGCTTAGGGGACACCAGTTCACCCCTCCACTTT
>TRBJ2-1|TRBV6-1|.|.
CASSEMARVSYNEQFF
TGTGCCAGCAGTGAAATGGCCAGGGTTTCATACAATGAGCAGTTCTTC
>TRBJ2-1|TRBV24-1|.|.
CATSDSTRRYNEQFF
TGTGCCACCAGTGATTCGACTAGGCGGTACAATGAGCAGTTCTTC
>TRBJ1-5|TRBV2|few|.
CASSEGRYQPQHF
TGTGCCAGCAGTGAAGGCCGCTACCAGCCCCAGCATTTT
>TRBJ1-2|TRBV2|.|.
CASSDRQGNYGYTF
TGTGCCAGCAGTGATAGGCAGGGGAACTATGGCTACACCTTC
>TRBJ2-7|TRBV11-1|once|TRBD1
CASSPRQGSAEQYF
TGTGCCAGCAGCCCCAGACAGGGGTCAGCCGAGCAGTACTTC
>TRBJ2-1|TRBV5-1|.|.
CASSLDGAGTNEQFF
TGCGCCAGCAGCTTGGATGGGGCGGGGACGAATGAGCAGTTCTTC
>TRBJ2-5|TRBV28|.|TRBD2
CASSSGLAGVETQYF
TGTGCCAGCAGTTCGGGACTAGCGGGAGTGGAGACCCAGTACTTC
>TRBJ2-7|TRBV28|.|.
CASSTSPYEQYF
TGTGCCAGCAGTACCAGTCCCTACGAGCAGTACTTC